Below, 23 T cell receptor beta chains from the same sample are listed, as sequenced in a study of blood T cell repertoires in COVID-19 (TCRdb year 2020). Library prep was done by the immunoSEQ multiplex PCR assay. In TCRdb, the immuneACCESS table is reduced to in-frame sequences with V and J assigned. These tables do not hold every clone; where another copy was compared, an unresolved V gene accounts for under half, and the others remain unexplained. This sample has under 200,000 clones in its table, and 80% to 90% of those were observed once. The ten largest clonotypes hold approximately 8.2% of the sample. Sequencing was done on a sample of PBMCs or T cells enriched from blood (not recorded which). These receptors came from a woman younger than 30 who had recovered from COVID-19.

This sequence joins TRBV5-8 and TRBJ2-7, with a possible D match to TRBD1 (6 bases). The V end was cut by 4 bases, the J end by 3 bases, with 11 bases between. The CDR3 loop spans 13 amino acids. Germline V gene lookup returns CDR1 SGHTS and CDR2 YDEGEE. The CDR3 coding sequence is TGTGCCAGCAGCCCCCGGGACATCTACGAGCAGTACTTC. This codes for CASSPRDIYEQYF.

Here the CDR3 DNA reads TGTGCCAGCAGTTTATCCAGGGGCCAGCCCCAGCATTTT. Translated, it gives CASSLSRGQPQHF. This chain links TRBV12-3 or TRBV12-4 with TRBJ1-5, with a weak D call TRBD1 (6 bases). V was shortened by 2 bases and J by 7 bases, with 9 bases between the two germline ends. CDR3 length: 13 amino acids.

V usage is TRBV11-3 and J usage is TRBJ2-5, with TRBD2 matching over 8 bases. V lost 5 bases, J lost 1 base, and 12 bases stayed unmatched. Germline V CDR1 and CDR2: SGHNT, YENEEA. The CDR3 totals 17 residues. CDR3 sequence: CASSRGVSGGLQETQYF. The CDR3 DNA reads as TGTGCCAGCAGCAGAGGGGTGTCGGGGGGGCTCCAAGAGACCCAGTACTTC.

The chain recombines TRBV5-1 with TRBJ2-5, with 7 bases identical to TRBD2. The trim removed 4 bases at V and 3 bases at J, leaving 9 bases unmatched. The CDR3 is 15 amino acids. Germline values: CDR1 SGHRS, CDR2 YFSETQ. In DNA form, the CDR3 reads TGCGCCAGCAGCCACGAGCGGGGTGGAGAAGAGACCCAGTACTTC. Translation: CASSHERGGEETQYF.

The V call is TRBV6-5, the J call TRBJ1-4; D is unresolved. The V gene lost 2 bases and the J gene lost 8 bases, with 15 bases spanning the gap. The germline gives CDR1 MNHEY, CDR2 SVGAGI. The CDR3 covers 15 residues. Written as DNA, the CDR3 is TGTGCCAGCAGTTACGGGAGTAAGGGTCAGGAAAAACTGTTTTTT. Translation: CASSYGSKGQEKLFF.

The CDR3 reads CATDRRGISNQPQHF. The CDR3 nucleotides are TGTGCCACGGACAGAAGAGGGATAAGCAATCAGCCCCAGCATTTT. The rearrangement uses TRBV6-5 and TRBJ1-5, with D possibly TRBD1 on 6 matching bases. CDR1 MNHEY and CDR2 SVGAGI come from the germline V gene. The CDR3 is 15 residues long. Trimming removed 10 bases at V and 1 base at J, with 17 bases between.

The chain recombines TRBV7-6 with TRBJ1-4; 8 bases fit TRBD1. The CDR3 contains 14 residues. Trimming at V came to 3 bases and at J to 7 bases, leaving 4 bases not matched to a gene. Germline V CDR1 and CDR2: SGHVS, FNYEAQ. Here the CDR3 reads CASSLSGGIEKLFF. CDR3 DNA: TGTGCCAGCAGCTTGTCAGGGGGCATTGAAAAACTGTTTTTT.

The rearrangement links TRBV5-1 to TRBJ2-1, with D unresolved. Germline lookup yields CDR1 SGHRS and CDR2 YFSETQ. The CDR3 has 15 amino acids. Trimming took off 3 bases at V and 3 bases at J, with 13 bases between the two ends. This CDR3 reads CASSYDSPLYNEQFF. CDR3 DNA sequence: TGCGCCAGCAGCTATGACTCCCCCCTCTACAATGAGCAGTTCTTC.

The chain links TRBV19 to TRBJ1-1; D is uncertain. This CDR3 is built from 14 residues. Trimming took 1 base from V and 0 from J, leaving 6 bases between them. Germline CDR1 reads LNHDA; CDR2 reads SQIVND (reference sequence). CDR3 nucleotide sequence: TGTGCCAGTAGTATAGTCTTAGTGAACACTGAAGCTTTCTTT. This translates into CASSIVLVNTEAFF.

The chain carries TRBV30 and TRBJ2-7, with TRBD1 matching 9 bases. The CDR3 extends over 17 amino acids. Germline CDR1 is GTSNPN and CDR2 is SVGIG (reference sequence). After removal of 0 bases from V and 7 bases from J, the junction contained 16 bases not matched to a gene. CDR3 DNA sequence: TGTGCCTGGAGTGTACTCCTGGGGGACAGGGTCGTGAGAGAGCAGTACTTC. Translation: CAWSVLLGDRVVREQYF.

The chain links TRBV25-1 to TRBJ2-5; D gene uncertain. This CDR3 is built from 11 residues. V gave up 5 bases and J gave up 1 base, with 2 bases separating them. The germline V gene has CDR1 MGHDK and CDR2 SYGVNS. This chain's CDR3 is CASSLQETQYF. As DNA, the CDR3 is TGTGCCAGCAGTCTCCAAGAGACCCAGTACTTC. The variable domain in full, completed from reference TRBV25-1 and TRBJ2-5, reads EADIYQTPRYLVIGTGKKITLECSQTMGHDKMYWYQQDPGMELHLIHYSYGVNSTEKGDLSSESTVSRIRTEHFPLTLESARPSHTSQYLCASSLQETQYFGPGTRLLVL.

This sequence joins TRBV21-1 and TRBJ1-2. TRBV21-1 is a recognized pseudogene. The CDR3 loop spans 16 amino acids. Here the CDR3 reads CASSKTGRVSLHGYTF. The CDR3, as DNA: TGTGCCAGCAGCAAAACGGGGAGGGTCTCGCTTCATGGCTACACCTTC.

The gene calls are TRBV27 and TRBJ1-1; 7 nucleotides agree with TRBD1. Germline V CDR1 and CDR2: MNHEY, SMNVEV (reference sequence). This CDR3 comprises 12 residues. V shed 9 bases and J 4 bases; nucleotides not matched to a gene: 5. The chain's CDR3 is CASLQGGTEAFF. The CDR3 nucleotides read TGTGCCAGTCTTCAGGGGGGCACTGAAGCTTTCTTT.

There are a few counts of this clone. J is TRBJ2-7 and V is TRBV6-2 or TRBV6-3; 8 bases agree with TRBD2. The junction had 8 bases not matched to a gene; V was cut back by 2 bases and J by 2 bases. The CDR3 consists of 16 residues. Per the germline V gene, CDR1 is MNHEY and CDR2 is SVGEGT. The CDR3: CASSYGGGGPPYEQYF. The DNA for the CDR3 is TGTGCCAGCAGTTACGGGGGCGGGGGGCCCCCCTACGAGCAGTACTTC.

The chain couples TRBV5-6 to TRBJ1-1, with D possibly matching TRBD1 (5 bases). The CDR3 is made up of 15 amino acids. Germline V CDR1 and CDR2: SGHDT, YYEEEE. V was shortened by 0 bases and J by 1 base, with 10 bases between the two germline ends. The CDR3 protein is CASSLAWGTNTEAFF. CDR3 coding DNA: TGTGCCAGCAGCTTGGCCTGGGGCACGAACACTGAAGCTTTCTTT. Based on the CDR3 plus reference TRBV5-6 and TRBJ1-1, the full variable domain is DAGVTQSPTHLIKTRGQQVTLRCSPKSGHDTVSWYQQALGQGPQFIFQYYEEEERQRGNFPDRFSGHQFPNYSSELNVNALLLGDSALYLCASSLAWGTNTEAFFGQGTRLTVV.

The table lists this clone with a count of one. This chain connects TRBV11-2 to TRBJ2-1, with TRBD2 matching over 14 bases. Germline values: CDR1 SGHAT, CDR2 FQNNGV. The V segment lost 5 bases and the J segment 4 bases; nucleotides outside the gene matches: 4. The CDR3 runs to 16 residues. DNA for the CDR3: TGTGCCAGCAGCCCGCGACTAGCGGGGGGGTACAATGAGCAGTTCTTC. This sequence encodes CASSPRLAGGYNEQFF.

This clone appeared once. The rearrangement uses TRBV7-9 and TRBJ2-3; unclear D gene. V was shortened by 4 bases and J by 4 bases, with 15 bases between the two germline ends. The germline V gene encodes CDR1 SEHNR and CDR2 FQNEAQ (reference sequence). The length of the CDR3 is 15 residues. Here the CDR3 DNA reads TGTGCCAGCAGCTCAATCGGGTCCGCGTCAGATACGCAGTATTTT. Translation gives CASSSIGSASDTQYF.

The DNA of the CDR3 is TGTGCCAGCAGCTTAGAGGGACAGGGGGCGTTCAATGAGCAGTTCTTC. Protein sequence: CASSLEGQGAFNEQFF. V is TRBV7-6 and J is TRBJ2-1; 12 bases agree with TRBD1. Germline values: CDR1 SGHVS, CDR2 FNYEAQ. The V gene end was trimmed by 1 base and the J gene end by 6 bases; junction bases not matched to a gene: 4. The length of the CDR3 is 16 residues. Full variable domain (outside the CDR3, taken from reference TRBV7-6 and TRBJ2-1): GAGVSQSPRYKVTKRGQDVALRCDPISGHVSLYWYRQALGQGPEFLTYFNYEAQQDKSGLPNDRFSAERPEGSISTLTIQRTEQRDSAMYRCASSLEGQGAFNEQFFGPGTRLTVL.

This clone was counted a few times. The V gene is TRBV28, the J gene TRBJ1-4; 9 bases agree with TRBD1. The CDR3 consists of 15 residues. V lost 6 bases and J lost 5; bases outside the gene matches: 7. Germline CDR1 MDHEN, CDR2 SYDVKM. The CDR3 DNA is TGTGCCAGCAGAGATCCCGGGACAGGGAATGAAAAACTGTTTTTT. This codes for CASRDPGTGNEKLFF. Complete variable domain (other parts from reference TRBV28 and TRBJ1-4): DVKVTQSSRYLVKRTGEKVFLECVQDMDHENMFWYRQDPGLGLRLIYFSYDVKMKEKGDIPEGYSVSREKKERFSLILESASTNQTSMYLCASRDPGTGNEKLFFGSGTQLSVL.

The gene calls are TRBV24-1 and TRBJ1-2, with D maybe TRBD1 (5 bases). Trimming shortened V by 4 bases and J by 8 bases, and 10 bases separated the two germline ends. The CDR3 consists of 12 residues. Germline loops: CDR1 KGHDR, CDR2 SFDVKD. In DNA form, the CDR3 reads TGTGCCACCAGTGAAAGTAAGGGGGGCTACACCTTC. Translating gives CATSESKGGYTF.

The genes are TRBV14 and TRBJ1-5; TRBD1 is a possible D gene (5 bases). The CDR3 runs to 16 residues. From germline, CDR1 is SGHDN and CDR2 FVKESK. V lost 0 bases, J lost 3 bases, and 12 bases lay in between. DNA of the CDR3: TGTGCCAGCAGCCAAGAGGTAAGGGGAAACAATCAGCCCCAGCATTTT. It encodes CASSQEVRGNNQPQHF. The full variable domain, completed using reference TRBV14 and TRBJ1-5, is EAGVTQFPSHSVIEKGQTVTLRCDPISGHDNLYWYRRVMGKEIKFLLHFVKESKQDESGMPNNRFLAERTGGTYSTLKVQPAELEDSGVYFCASSQEVRGNNQPQHFGDGTRLSIL.

The chain is built from TRBV4-1 and TRBJ1-2; tentative D call: TRBD1 (5 bases). V lost 3 bases to trimming and J lost 6 bases, with 17 bases between them. The CDR3 totals 15 residues. Germline assignment: CDR1 MGHRA and CDR2 YSYEKL. The DNA of the CDR3 is TGCGCCAGCAGCCATGGCAGGGAATTGGGAAATGGCTACACCTTC. Its translation is CASSHGRELGNGYTF.

This rearrangement joins TRBV28 to TRBJ2-5; TRBD1 matches at 8 bases. CDR3 length: 15 amino acids. From germline, CDR1 is MDHEN and CDR2 SYDVKM. V lost 6 bases to trimming and J lost 2 bases; unmatched junction nucleotides: 8. The CDR3 protein is CASSAGTGAQETQYF. The CDR3 bases are TGTGCCAGCAGCGCTGGGACAGGAGCTCAAGAGACCCAGTACTTC.